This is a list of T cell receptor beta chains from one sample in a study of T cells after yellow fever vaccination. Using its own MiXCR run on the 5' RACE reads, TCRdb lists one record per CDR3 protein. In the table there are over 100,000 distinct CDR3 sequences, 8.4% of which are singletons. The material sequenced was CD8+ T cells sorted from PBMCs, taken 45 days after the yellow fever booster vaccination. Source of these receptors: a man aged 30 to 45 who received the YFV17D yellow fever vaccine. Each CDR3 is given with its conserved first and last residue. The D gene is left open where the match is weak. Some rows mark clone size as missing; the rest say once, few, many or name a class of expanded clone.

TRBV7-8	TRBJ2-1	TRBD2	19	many	CASSLDATSGTISYNEQFF	TGTGCCAGCAGCTTAGATGCGACTAGCGGGACCATCTCCTACAATGAGCAGTTCTTC
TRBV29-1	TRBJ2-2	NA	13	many	CSGTGTPTGELFF	TGCAGCGGAACCGGGACCCCCACCGGGGAGCTGTTTTTT
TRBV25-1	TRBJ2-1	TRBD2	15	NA	CASSVGLAGNNEQFF	TGTGCCAGCAGTGTAGGACTAGCGGGCAACAATGAGCAGTTCTTC
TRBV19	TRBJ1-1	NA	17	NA	CASSPNPWTVENTEAFF	TGTGCCAGTAGTCCTAACCCTTGGACAGTGGAGAACACTGAAGCTTTCTTT
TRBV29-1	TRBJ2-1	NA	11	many	CSGVSVNEQFF	TGCAGCGGTGTTAGCGTAAATGAGCAGTTCTTC
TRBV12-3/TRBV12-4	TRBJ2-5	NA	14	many	CASSLSPGLETQYF	TGTGCCAGCAGTTTAAGTCCCGGGTTGGAGACCCAGTACTTC
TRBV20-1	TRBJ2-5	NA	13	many	CSARGQNEETQYF	TGCAGTGCTAGAGGTCAGAACGAAGAGACCCAGTACTTC
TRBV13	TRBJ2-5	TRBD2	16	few	CASSSLAGGPGETQYF	TGTGCCAGCAGCTCGCTAGCGGGAGGGCCCGGGGAGACCCAGTACTTC
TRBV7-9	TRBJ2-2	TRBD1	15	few	CASSYPGTAPWELFF	TGTGCCAGCAGCTACCCCGGGACAGCGCCTTGGGAGCTGTTTTTT
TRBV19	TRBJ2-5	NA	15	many	CAGCSCGPLKETQYF	TGTGCCGGTTGTAGTTGCGGCCCCCTAAAAGAGACCCAGTACTTC
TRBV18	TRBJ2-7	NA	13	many	CASSQTGAYEQYF	TGTGCCAGCTCACAGACAGGAGCCTACGAGCAGTACTTC
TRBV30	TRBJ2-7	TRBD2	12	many	CAWSRGVHEQYF	TGTGCCTGGAGTCGGGGGGTCCACGAGCAGTACTTC
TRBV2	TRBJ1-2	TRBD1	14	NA	CASSGTGGNYGYTF	TGTGCCAGCAGTGGGACAGGGGGCAACTATGGCTACACCTTC
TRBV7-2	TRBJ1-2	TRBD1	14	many	CASSLLGGASGYTF	TGTGCCAGCAGCTTACTAGGGGGCGCTTCTGGCTACACCTTC
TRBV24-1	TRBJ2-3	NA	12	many	CATGGFTDTQYF	TGTGCCACCGGGGGCTTCACAGATACGCAGTATTTT
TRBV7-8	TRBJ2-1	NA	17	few	CASSLEGLPRYYNEQFF	TGTGCCAGCAGCTTAGAAGGGTTGCCTAGATACTACAATGAGCAGTTCTTC
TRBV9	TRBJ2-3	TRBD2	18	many	CASDSGGSSGPKKDTQYF	TGTGCCAGCGATTCGGGGGGATCTAGCGGGCCTAAAAAAGATACGCAGTATTTT
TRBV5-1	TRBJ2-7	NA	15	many	CASSLAPGRSYEQYF	TGCGCCAGCAGCTTGGCCCCCGGGAGATCCTACGAGCAGTACTTC
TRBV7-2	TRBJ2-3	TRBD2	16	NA	CASSSRWGWGGDTQYF	TGTGCCAGCAGCTCTCGGTGGGGTTGGGGGGGAGATACGCAGTATTTT
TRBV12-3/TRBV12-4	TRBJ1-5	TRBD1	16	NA	CASGADRGRVHQPQHF	TGTGCCAGCGGCGCGGACAGGGGGCGAGTCCACCAGCCCCAGCATTTT
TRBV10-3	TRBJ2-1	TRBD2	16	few	CAISERLAGSYNEQFF	TGTGCCATCAGTGAGAGACTAGCGGGGAGCTACAATGAGCAGTTCTTC
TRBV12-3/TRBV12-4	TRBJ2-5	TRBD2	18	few	CASSFLLASGRAEETQYF	TGTGCCAGCAGTTTTTTGCTGGCTAGCGGGAGGGCCGAAGAGACCCAGTACTTC
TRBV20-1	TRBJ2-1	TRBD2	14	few	CSGTSGSSYNEQFF	TGCAGTGGGACTAGCGGGAGTTCGTACAATGAGCAGTTCTTC
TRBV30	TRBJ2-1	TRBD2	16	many	CAWSVQGLASSDEQFF	TGTGCCTGGAGTGTACAGGGACTAGCGTCCTCGGATGAGCAGTTCTTC
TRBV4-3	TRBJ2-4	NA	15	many	CASSQESLAKNIQYF	TGCGCCAGCAGCCAAGAATCACTAGCCAAAAACATTCAGTACTTC
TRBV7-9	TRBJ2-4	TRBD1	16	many	CASSTGVGLAKNIQYF	TGTGCCAGCAGCACAGGGGTGGGGCTAGCCAAAAACATTCAGTACTTC
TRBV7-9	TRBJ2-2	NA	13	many	CASSLQGTGELFF	TGTGCCAGCAGCTTACAGGGCACCGGGGAGCTGTTTTTT
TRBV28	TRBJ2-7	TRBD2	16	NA	CASSPRGGVSSYEQYF	TGTGCCAGCAGTCCCCGGGGGGGGGTGAGCTCCTACGAGCAGTACTTC
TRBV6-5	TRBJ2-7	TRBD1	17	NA	CASSLPPLRGISYEQYF	TGTGCCAGCAGTTTGCCACCCCTCAGGGGGATCTCCTACGAGCAGTACTTC
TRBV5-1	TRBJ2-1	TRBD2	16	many	CASSQKTSGIRGEQFF	TGCGCCAGCAGCCAAAAGACTAGCGGGATAAGGGGTGAGCAGTTCTTC
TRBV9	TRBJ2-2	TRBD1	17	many	CASSPAGTGGRTGELFF	TGTGCCAGCAGCCCGGCCGGGACAGGGGGCCGTACCGGGGAGCTGTTTTTT
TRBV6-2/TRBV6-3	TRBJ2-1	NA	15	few	CASSYSGGANNEQFF	TGTGCCAGCAGTTACTCTGGGGGAGCGAACAATGAGCAGTTCTTC
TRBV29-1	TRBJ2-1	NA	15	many	CSVVLRDEVPPEQFF	TGCAGCGTTGTTTTGCGGGACGAAGTGCCCCCTGAGCAGTTCTTC
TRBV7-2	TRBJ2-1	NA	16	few	CASSFSSGVSYNEQFF	TGTGCCAGCAGCTTTAGTAGCGGAGTCTCCTACAATGAGCAGTTCTTC
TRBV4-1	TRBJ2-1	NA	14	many	CASSLLQEENEQFF	TGCGCCAGCAGCCTCTTACAGGAGGAGAATGAGCAGTTCTTC
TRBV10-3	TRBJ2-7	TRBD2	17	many	CAISGRTSGTNSYEQYF	TGTGCCATCAGTGGGAGGACTAGCGGGACGAATTCCTACGAGCAGTACTTC
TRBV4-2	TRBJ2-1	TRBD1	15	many	CASTREITGGNEQFF	TGTGCCAGCACCCGCGAAATCACAGGGGGCAATGAGCAGTTCTTC
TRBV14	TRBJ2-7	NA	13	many	CASSLGPTYEQYF	TGTGCCAGCAGCCTCGGTCCGACCTACGAGCAGTACTTC
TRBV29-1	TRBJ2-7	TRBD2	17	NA	CSVWGLAGHPLDYEQYF	TGCAGCGTATGGGGACTAGCGGGTCACCCCCTGGACTACGAGCAGTACTTC
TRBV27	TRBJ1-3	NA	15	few	CASSLSAASGNTIYF	TGTGCCAGCAGTTTATCGGCGGCTTCTGGAAACACCATATATTTT
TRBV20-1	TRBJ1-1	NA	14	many	CSARAEGERGEAFF	TGCAGTGCTAGAGCCGAAGGGGAAAGGGGGGAAGCTTTCTTT
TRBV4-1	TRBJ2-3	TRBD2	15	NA	CASSLVSGSGDTQYF	TGCGCCAGCAGCCTCGTGAGCGGGAGCGGAGATACGCAGTATTTT
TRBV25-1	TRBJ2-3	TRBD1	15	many	CASSLGGDLTDTQYF	TGTGCCAGCAGCCTAGGGGGCGACCTCACAGATACGCAGTATTTT
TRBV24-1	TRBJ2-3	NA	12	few	CATSDLYPEAVF	TGTGCCACCAGTGATTTGTATCCAGAGGCGGTTTTT
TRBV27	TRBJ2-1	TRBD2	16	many	CASSFPGGRAYNEQFF	TGTGCCAGCAGTTTCCCGGGCGGGAGGGCCTACAATGAGCAGTTCTTC
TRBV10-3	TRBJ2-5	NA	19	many	CAISGGGLAPQGYQETQYF	TGTGCCATCAGTGGAGGAGGGCTAGCACCTCAGGGGTACCAAGAGACCCAGTACTTC
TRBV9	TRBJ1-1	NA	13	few	CASSRDTNTEAFF	TGTGCCAGCAGCAGGGACACGAACACTGAAGCTTTCTTT
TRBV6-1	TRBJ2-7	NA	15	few	CASSPGAGDSYEQYF	TGTGCCAGCAGCCCTGGGGCAGGCGACTCCTACGAGCAGTACTTC
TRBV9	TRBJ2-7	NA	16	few	CASSVALGGGRDEQYF	TGTGCCAGCAGCGTCGCGTTGGGGGGGGGCCGGGACGAGCAGTACTTC
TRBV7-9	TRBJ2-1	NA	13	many	CASSSTVYHEQFF	TGTGCCAGCAGTTCGACAGTTTACCATGAGCAGTTCTTC
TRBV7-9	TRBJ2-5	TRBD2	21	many	CASSHILVWGTSGRAPETQYF	TGTGCCAGCAGCCACATCCTCGTGTGGGGGACTAGTGGGAGGGCCCCAGAGACCCAGTACTTC
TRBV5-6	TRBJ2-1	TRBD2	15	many	CASSRPGLEVHEQFF	TGTGCCAGCAGCCGACCGGGACTAGAAGTCCATGAGCAGTTCTTC
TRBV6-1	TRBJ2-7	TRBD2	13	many	CATASGRIYEQYF	TGTGCCACGGCTAGCGGGAGGATATACGAGCAGTACTTC
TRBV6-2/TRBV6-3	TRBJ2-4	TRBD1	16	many	CASRPQGFLAKNIQYF	TGTGCCAGCAGACCACAGGGGTTTCTAGCCAAAAACATTCAGTACTTC
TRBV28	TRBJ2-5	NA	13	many	CASSLARIETQYF	TGTGCCAGCAGTCTAGCTCGGATAGAGACCCAGTACTTC
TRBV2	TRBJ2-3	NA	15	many	CASSEGTGGGDTQYF	TGTGCCAGCAGTGAAGGAACAGGGGGGGGAGATACGCAGTATTTT